This T cell receptor (beta chain) was sequenced for a study of T cells in Graves' hyperthyroidism and ophthalmopathy. Amplification yielded TCR beta CDR3 regions, with RNA transcripts as the source. With the HTBI primer set, the TCR CDR3 went through a first round of RT-PCR. TCRdb re-called the multiplex PCR reads through MiXCR, storing one row per CDR3 protein. The sample gives hundreds of thousands of distinct CDR3 sequences, around a sixth of which show up once; approximately 8% is in the top ten. Germline trimming cut 6 bases from V and 4 bases from J; bases unmatched to any gene: 9. The CDR3 loop spans 15 amino acids. Germline values: CDR1 SNHLY, CDR2 FYNNEI. In its sample, this clonotype was seen many times.

The sequence was obtained from a woman younger than 35 with Graves' hyperthyroidism. The V gene is TRBV2, the J gene TRBJ1-5; 7 bases match TRBD1. The sample taken for sequencing was blood. CDR3 coding DNA: TGTGCCAGCAGGTCAACAGGGGCGGGAAATCAGCCCCAGCATTTT. It is translated as CASRSTGAGNQPQHF.